What follows are 9 T cell receptor beta chains derived from one specimen sequenced in a study of blood T cell repertoires in COVID-19. The table came from immunoSEQ multiplex PCR; TCRdb's copy has only in-frame clones and leaves some out. The table has under 300,000 clones, roughly 91% seen once. Sequenced sample: PBMCs or T cells enriched from blood (not recorded which). These receptors came from a middle-aged man who had recovered from COVID-19.

This clone was seen once. The J gene is TRBJ1-5, the V gene TRBV3-1 (or the pseudogene TRBV3-2); D is ambiguous. CDR3 length equals 14 residues. Germline CDR1 is LGHDT and CDR2 is YNNKEL (reference sequence). Trimming cost V 0 bases and J 2 bases, with 5 bases left between them. The CDR3 spells CASSQESGNQPQHF. CDR3 in DNA: TGTGCCAGCAGCCAAGAATCAGGCAATCAGCCCCAGCATTTT.

This clone was detected once. The CDR3 protein is CASSLGASYTF. Here the CDR3 DNA reads TGTGCCAGCAGCTTAGGGGCGAGCTACACCTTC. The gene calls are TRBV11-2 and TRBJ1-2, with D hard to call. This CDR3 is 11 amino acids long. CDR1 and CDR2 from the germline V gene are SGHAT and FQNNGV. Trimming pared 1 base from V and 9 bases from J, leaving 6 bases between.

This chain connects TRBV18 to TRBJ2-2; no definite D call. Trimming shortened V by 3 bases and J by 3 bases, and 2 bases separated the two germline ends. The V gene's germline CDR1 is KGHSH and CDR2 LQKENI. The CDR3 sequence is 12 residues long. CDR3 in amino acids: CASSPDTGELFF. The CDR3 coding sequence is TGTGCCAGCTCACCCGACACCGGGGAGCTGTTTTTT. Supplemented by reference TRBV18 and TRBJ2-2, the full variable domain reads NAGVMQNPRHLVRRRGQEARLRCSPMKGHSHVYWYRQLPEEGLKFMVYLQKENIIDESGMPKERFSAEFPKEGPSILRIQQVVRGDSAAYFCASSPDTGELFFGEGSRLTVL.

The chain carries TRBV19 and TRBJ1-2; TRBD1 aligns across 7 bases. The CDR3 totals 13 residues. Trimming took 3 bases from V and 5 from J; bases not matched to a gene: 3. Germline CDR1 LNHDA, CDR2 SQIVND (reference sequence). The CDR3 DNA reads TGTGCCAGTAGTATGCGGGACAGATATGGCTACACCTTC. Amino acid sequence: CASSMRDRYGYTF.

This clone was seen more than once but under ten times. This chain joins TRBV6-5 and TRBJ1-5; the D gene is possibly TRBD1 (5 bases). From germline, CDR1 is MNHEY and CDR2 SVGAGI. V lost 6 bases and J 9 bases, leaving 15 bases between the germline ends. The CDR3 is 13 residues long. In nucleotides, the CDR3 is TGTGCCAGCAGCCAGGGAAGGGCGCGGCCCCAGCATTTT. Translating gives CASSQGRARPQHF.

The rearrangement links TRBV14 to TRBJ2-4, with D possibly matching TRBD2 (6 bases). With 3 bases removed from V and 1 base from J, the gap between germline ends came to 22 bases. This CDR3 is built from 19 residues. Germline CDR1 is SGHDN and CDR2 is FVKESK. Here the CDR3 reads CASSQFDSGPLFAKNIQYF. CDR3 coding DNA: TGTGCCAGCAGCCAGTTTGACAGCGGGCCCCTCTTCGCCAAAAACATTCAGTACTTC.

This clone appeared once. This chain joins TRBV4-2 and TRBJ2-7, with 8 bases that match TRBD2. Germline CDR1 LGHNA, CDR2 YNFKEQ. Trimming at V came to 3 bases and at J to 4 bases, leaving 14 bases not matched to a gene. The CDR3 is 17 residues long. The CDR3 sequence: CASSHGAGGQDLYEQYF. The CDR3 coding sequence is TGTGCCAGCAGCCACGGGGCGGGGGGCCAAGATCTATACGAGCAGTACTTC.

This clone was detected only once. The chain recombines TRBV28 with TRBJ2-7; a possible D gene is TRBD2 (6 bases). Germline-derived CDR1 and CDR2 are MDHEN and SYDVKM. V gave up 3 bases and J gave up 6 bases, with 15 bases separating them. The CDR3 runs 14 residues. The CDR3 DNA sequence: TGTGCCAGCAGTTTGGAGGGAGGATCGGGCGAGCAGTACTTC. Translating gives CASSLEGGSGEQYF.

The table lists this clone with a few counts. The chain has TRBV24-1 and TRBJ1-2; D is unresolved. Germline CDR1 is KGHDR and CDR2 is SFDVKD. CDR3 length: 13 residues. V was shortened by 6 bases and J by 6 bases, with 13 bases between the two germline ends. The CDR3 region has the DNA TGTGCCACCAGTCCGGCTGGGAGGGATGGCTACACCTTC. This codes for CATSPAGRDGYTF.